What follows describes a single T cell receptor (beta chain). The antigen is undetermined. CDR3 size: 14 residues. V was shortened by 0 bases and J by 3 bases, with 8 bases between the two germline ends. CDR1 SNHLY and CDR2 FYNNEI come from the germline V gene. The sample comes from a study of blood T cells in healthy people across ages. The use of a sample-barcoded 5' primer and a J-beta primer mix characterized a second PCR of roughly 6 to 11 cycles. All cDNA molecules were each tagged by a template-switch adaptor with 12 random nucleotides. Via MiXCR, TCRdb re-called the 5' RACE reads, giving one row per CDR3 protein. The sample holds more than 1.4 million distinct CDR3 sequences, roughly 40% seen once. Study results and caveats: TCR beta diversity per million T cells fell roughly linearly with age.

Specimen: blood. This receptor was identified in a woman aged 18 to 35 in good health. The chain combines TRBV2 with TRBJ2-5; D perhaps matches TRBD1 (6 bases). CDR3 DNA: TGTGCCAGCAGTGAAGCTCCAGGGGAAGAGACCCAGTACTTC. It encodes CASSEAPGEETQYF.